This is a list of T cell receptor beta chains from one sample in a study of cytomegalovirus exposure and HLA in healthy donors. Repertoires were generated with immunoSEQ multiplex PCR, while TCRdb's copy carries only in-frame clones and drops some. Of about 140,000 clones in the sample, more than 60% were seen once. The source material was PBMCs. Every receptor here comes from a woman between 55 and 75 years old in good health and CMV-seronegative. Each CDR3 is given with its conserved first and last residue. A D gene is named only where the DNA matches it firmly. Expanded clones get a size class; other rows say once, few or many, or leave the size out.

D gene | J gene | clone size | V gene | CDR3 protein | CDR3 DNA
TRBD1 | TRBJ1-3 | - | TRBV6-6 | CASSSQDRVGNTIYF | TGTGCCAGCAGTTCTCAAGACAGGGTTGGAAACACCATATATTTT
- | TRBJ1-2 | - | TRBV10-3 | CAVPAQGQAGYTF | TGTGCCGTCCCAGCGCAGGGGCAGGCTGGCTACACCTTC
TRBD2 | TRBJ2-3 | - | TRBV2 | CASRELAGASTDTQYF | TGTGCCAGCAGAGAGCTAGCGGGGGCCTCCACAGATACGCAGTATTTT
TRBD1 | TRBJ1-4 | - | TRBV6-1 | CASGPSGGGEKLFF | TGTGCCAGCGGACCATCAGGGGGAGGAGAAAAACTGTTTTTT
TRBD1 | TRBJ1-4 | - | TRBV5-4 | CASSLAGTGGQKLFF | TGTGCCAGCAGCTTAGCCGGGACAGGGGGGCAAAAACTGTTTTTT
- | TRBJ2-5 | few | TRBV5-1 | CASSSGMQETQYF | TGCGCCAGCAGCTCCGGGATGCAAGAGACCCAGTACTTC
TRBD1 | TRBJ2-7 | few | TRBV4-3 | CASSLWTGQGYEQYF | TGCGCCAGCAGCCTCTGGACAGGGCAGGGCTACGAGCAGTACTTC
- | TRBJ1-1 | - | TRBV28 | CASSPRRGRRNTEAFF | TGTGCCAGCAGTCCTCGGAGGGGACGGCGAAACACTGAAGCTTTCTTT
TRBD1 | TRBJ1-4 | - | TRBV2 | CASSDGTGSEKLFF | TGTGCCAGCAGTGATGGGACAGGGAGTGAAAAACTGTTTTTT
TRBD2 | TRBJ2-3 | - | TRBV7-8 | CASSVLAVLGPDTQYF | TGTGCCAGCAGCGTACTAGCGGTCCTTGGCCCAGATACGCAGTATTTT
- | TRBJ2-7 | - | TRBV6-1 | CASSEATLALHYEQYF | TGTGCCAGCAGTGAAGCGACACTAGCTTTGCACTACGAGCAGTACTTC
- | TRBJ1-1 | - | TRBV7-8 | CASTQGNTEAFF | TGTGCCAGCACACAGGGGAACACTGAAGCTTTCTTT
TRBD2 | TRBJ2-3 | once | TRBV10-3 | CAISEASGRGTDTQYF | TGTGCCATCAGTGAGGCTAGCGGGCGGGGGACAGATACGCAGTATTTT
- | TRBJ1-1 | - | TRBV28 | CASSWRGGPNTEAFF | TGTGCCAGCAGCTGGCGGGGGGGCCCGAACACTGAAGCTTTCTTT
TRBD1 | TRBJ1-1 | - | TRBV9 | CASSVEAGGTEAFF | TGTGCCAGCAGCGTAGAAGCAGGGGGCACTGAAGCTTTCTTT
TRBD1 | TRBJ1-1 | - | TRBV19 | CASTRDRGRNTEAFF | TGTGCCAGTACCCGGGACAGGGGGAGGAACACTGAAGCTTTCTTT